Below, one T cell receptor (beta chain) is given with its context. The antigen remains undetermined. This record belongs to a study of T cell responses to AZD1222 COVID-19 vaccine. Method: immunoSEQ multiplex PCR; TCRdb's copy keeps in-frame clones and lacks some. The repertoire consists of fewer than 150,000 clones, with about 87% occurring once and the leading ten covering 1.9%. General study results and limits: Close to half of spike-specific TCRs reportedly recognize unmutated variant regions. Among the donors, most were white British and more were female, and clonal diversity was possibly underestimated. At study baseline, merely five or six AZD1222 recipients were seropositive.

The CDR3 totals 15 residues. The ends were cut back, 1 base at V and 3 bases at J, with 10 bases in the middle. Germline V lookup: CDR1 LNHDA, CDR2 SQIVND (reference sequence). This sequence originates from an adult in good health. This chain joins TRBV19 and TRBJ1-5; D possibly corresponds to TRBD1 (5 bases). Here the sequenced sample was peripheral blood, taken on day 0 of AZD1222 vaccination. Here the CDR3 reads CASSIGAGHNQPQHF. For the CDR3, the DNA is TGTGCCAGTAGTATAGGGGCAGGGCACAATCAGCCCCAGCATTTT.